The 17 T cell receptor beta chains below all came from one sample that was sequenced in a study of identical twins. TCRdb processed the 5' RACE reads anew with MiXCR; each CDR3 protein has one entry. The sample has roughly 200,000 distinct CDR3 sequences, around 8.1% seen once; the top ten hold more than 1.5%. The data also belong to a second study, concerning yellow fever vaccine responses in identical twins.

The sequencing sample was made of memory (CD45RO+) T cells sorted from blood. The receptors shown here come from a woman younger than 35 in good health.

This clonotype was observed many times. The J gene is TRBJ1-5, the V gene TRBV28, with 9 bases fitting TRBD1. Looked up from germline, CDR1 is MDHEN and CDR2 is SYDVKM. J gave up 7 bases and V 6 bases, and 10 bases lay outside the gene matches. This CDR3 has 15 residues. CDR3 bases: TGTGCCAGCAGAAAACAGGGGGCACAAGGACAGCCCCAGCATTTT. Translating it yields CASRKQGAQGQPQHF.

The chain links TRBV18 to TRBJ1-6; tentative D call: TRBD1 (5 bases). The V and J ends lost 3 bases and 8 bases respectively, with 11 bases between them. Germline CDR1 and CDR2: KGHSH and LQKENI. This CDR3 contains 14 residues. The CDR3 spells CASSPQGSDSPLHF. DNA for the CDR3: TGTGCCAGCTCACCCCAGGGTTCTGATTCACCCCTCCACTTT.

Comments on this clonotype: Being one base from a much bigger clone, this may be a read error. CDR3 loop: CASCQVQGGEQYF. CDR3 nucleotides: TGTGCCAGCTGCCAAGTTCAGGGGGGCGAGCAGTACTTC. The chain couples TRBV3-1 to TRBJ2-7, with D possibly matching TRBD1 (7 bases). This CDR3 has 13 amino acids. CDR1 is LGHDT, CDR2 YNNKEL, per germline (reference sequence).

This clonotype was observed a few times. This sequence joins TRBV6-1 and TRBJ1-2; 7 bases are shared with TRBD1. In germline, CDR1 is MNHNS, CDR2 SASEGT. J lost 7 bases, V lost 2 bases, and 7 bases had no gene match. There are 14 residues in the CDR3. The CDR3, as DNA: TGTGCCAGCAGTGAAACAGGGGTTGTTTTTGGCTACACCTTC. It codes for CASSETGVVFGYTF.

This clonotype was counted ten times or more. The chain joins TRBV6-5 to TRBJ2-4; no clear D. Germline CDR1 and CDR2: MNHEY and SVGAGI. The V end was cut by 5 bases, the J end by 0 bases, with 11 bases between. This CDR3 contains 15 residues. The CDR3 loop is CASSPSTGAKNIQYF. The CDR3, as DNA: TGTGCCAGCAGTCCCTCGACTGGAGCCAAAAACATTCAGTACTTC.

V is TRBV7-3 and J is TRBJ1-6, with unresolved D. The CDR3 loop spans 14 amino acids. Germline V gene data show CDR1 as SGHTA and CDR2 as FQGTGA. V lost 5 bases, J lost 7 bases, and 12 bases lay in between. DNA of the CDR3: TGTGCCAGCAGCCCTATGGGCCAAAATTCACCCCTCCACTTT. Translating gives CASSPMGQNSPLHF.

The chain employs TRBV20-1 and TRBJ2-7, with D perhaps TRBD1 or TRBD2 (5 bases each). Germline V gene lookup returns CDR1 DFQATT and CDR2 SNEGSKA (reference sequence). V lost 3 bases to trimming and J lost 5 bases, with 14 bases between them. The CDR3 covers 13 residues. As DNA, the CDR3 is TGCAGTGCTAGTCGTGGGGACGTAAACGAGCAGTACTTC. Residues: CSASRGDVNEQYF.

The CDR3: CASSQTEALTF. In nucleotides, the CDR3 is TGTGCCAGCAGCCAAACAGAGGCCTTGACTTTC. This chain connects TRBV14 to TRBJ2-6, with D unresolved. Germline CDR1 SGHDN, CDR2 FVKESK. The V gene lost 2 bases and the J gene lost 17 bases, with 10 bases spanning the gap. This CDR3 is 11 amino acids long. The full variable domain, with the rest looked up from reference TRBV14 and TRBJ2-6, is EAGVTQFPSHSVIEKGQTVTLRCDPISGHDNLYWYRRVMGKEIKFLLHFVKESKQDESGMPNNRFLAERTGGTYSTLKVQPAELEDSGVYFCASSQTEALTFGAGSRLTVL.

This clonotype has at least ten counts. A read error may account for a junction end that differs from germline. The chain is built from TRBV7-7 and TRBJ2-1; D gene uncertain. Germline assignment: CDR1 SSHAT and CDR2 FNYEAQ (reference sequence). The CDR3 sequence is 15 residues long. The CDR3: CASSLAPEPYNEQFF. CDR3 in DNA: TGTGCTAGCAGCTTAGCCCCGGAGCCTTACAATGAGCAGTTCTTC.

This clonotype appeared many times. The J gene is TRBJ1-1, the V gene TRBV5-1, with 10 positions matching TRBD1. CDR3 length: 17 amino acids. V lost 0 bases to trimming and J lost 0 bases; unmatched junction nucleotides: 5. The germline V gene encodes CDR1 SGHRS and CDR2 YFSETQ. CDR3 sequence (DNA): TGCGCCAGCAGCTTGGCCGGGACAGGGGACATGAACACTGAAGCTTTCTTT. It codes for CASSLAGTGDMNTEAFF. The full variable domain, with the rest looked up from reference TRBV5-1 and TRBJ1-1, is KAGVTQTPRYLIKTRGQQVTLSCSPISGHRSVSWYQQTPGQGLQFLFEYFSETQRNKGNFPGRFSGRQFSNSRSEMNVSTLELGDSALYLCASSLAGTGDMNTEAFFGQGTRLTVV.

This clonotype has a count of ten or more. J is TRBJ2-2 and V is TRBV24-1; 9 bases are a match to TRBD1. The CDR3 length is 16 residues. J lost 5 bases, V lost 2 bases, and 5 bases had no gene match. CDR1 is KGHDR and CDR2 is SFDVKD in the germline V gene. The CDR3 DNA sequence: TGTGCCACCAGTGATTCCCACAGGGGGCTAACCGGGGAGCTGTTTTTT. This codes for CATSDSHRGLTGELFF.

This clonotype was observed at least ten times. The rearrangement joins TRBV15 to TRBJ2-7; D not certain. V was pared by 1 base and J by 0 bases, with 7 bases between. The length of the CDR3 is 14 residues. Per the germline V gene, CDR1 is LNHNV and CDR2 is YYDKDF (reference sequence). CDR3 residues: CATSRVGVSYEQYF. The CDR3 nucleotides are TGTGCCACCAGCAGAGTTGGTGTCTCCTACGAGCAGTACTTC. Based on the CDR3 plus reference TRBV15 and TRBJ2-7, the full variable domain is DAMVIQNPRYQVTQFGKPVTLSCSQTLNHNVMYWYQQKSSQAPKLLFHYYDKDFNNEADTPDNFQSRRPNTSFCFLDIRSPGLGDTAMYLCATSRVGVSYEQYFGPGTRLTVT.

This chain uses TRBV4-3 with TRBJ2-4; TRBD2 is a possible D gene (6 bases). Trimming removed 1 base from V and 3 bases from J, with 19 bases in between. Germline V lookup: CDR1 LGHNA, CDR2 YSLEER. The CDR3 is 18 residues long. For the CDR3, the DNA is TGCGCCAGCAGCCAAGGGTCCGGGCTAGCGAGGGGCAAAAACATTCAGTACTTC. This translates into CASSQGSGLARGKNIQYF.

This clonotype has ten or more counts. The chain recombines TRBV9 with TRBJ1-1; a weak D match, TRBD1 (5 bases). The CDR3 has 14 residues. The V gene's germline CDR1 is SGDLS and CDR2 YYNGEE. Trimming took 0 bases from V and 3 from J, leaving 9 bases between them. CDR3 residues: CASSVGGADTEAFF. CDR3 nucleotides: TGTGCCAGCAGCGTAGGCGGGGCAGACACTGAAGCTTTCTTT.

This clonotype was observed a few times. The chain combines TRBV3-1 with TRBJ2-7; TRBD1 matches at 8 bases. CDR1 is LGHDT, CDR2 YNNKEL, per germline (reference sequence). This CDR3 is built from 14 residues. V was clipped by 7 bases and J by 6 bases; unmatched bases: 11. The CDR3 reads CASNWNRGFSEQYF. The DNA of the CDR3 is TGTGCCAGCAATTGGAACAGGGGGTTCTCCGAGCAGTACTTC.

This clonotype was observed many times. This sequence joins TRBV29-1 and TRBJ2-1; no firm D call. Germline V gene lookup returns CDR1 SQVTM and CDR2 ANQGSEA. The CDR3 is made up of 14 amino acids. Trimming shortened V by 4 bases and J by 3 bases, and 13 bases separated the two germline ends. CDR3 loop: CSVVTAMLYNEQFF. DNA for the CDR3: TGCAGCGTTGTTACCGCCATGCTCTACAATGAGCAGTTCTTC.

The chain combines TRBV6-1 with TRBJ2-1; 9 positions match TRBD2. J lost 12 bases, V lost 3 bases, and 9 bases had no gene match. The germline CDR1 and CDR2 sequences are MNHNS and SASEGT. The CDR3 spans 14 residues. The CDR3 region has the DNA TGTGCCAGCAGTGAGTCCCTAGCGGGGAAGCTGCAGTTCTTC. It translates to CASSESLAGKLQFF.